The following is a TCR beta chain sequence with its context. Its target is unknown. The sample comes from a study of beta chain features in type 1 diabetes. Study-level information: Sorted cells from all samples, numbering fewer than 120,000,000, were examined.

Whole-study results and caveats: Type 1 diabetes patients had fewer VDJ junction insertions and more deletions. PCR might pick shorter templates more often, in the same way for patients and controls. In all four CD4+ subsets, TCRB CDR3 length was significantly, moderately reduced in type 1 diabetes.

Sequencing targeted expressed TCRB transcripts, as all isolated RNA had been reverse transcribed. Only in-frame clones appear in the TCRdb table, and some are missing; sequencing was by immunoSEQ multiplex PCR. Of some 350,000 clones in the sample, 8.5% to 10% were seen once. CDR1 and CDR2 from the germline V gene are MNHEY and SVGAGI. The CDR3 extends over 15 amino acids. Trimming took 1 base from V and 6 from J, leaving 12 bases between them. This TCR was recovered from a man aged 25-45 years with type 1 diabetes. Sequencing was performed on central memory CD4+ T cells from blood. The V gene is TRBV6-5, the J gene TRBJ2-2; D remains ambiguous. CDR3 sequence: CASSYWSVVSGELFF. The CDR3 DNA is TGTGCCAGCAGTTACTGGAGTGTTGTTTCCGGGGAGCTGTTTTTT.